This TCR beta chain was retrieved from a study of T cells in Graves' hyperthyroidism and ophthalmopathy. Study outcomes and limitations: Blood also held most thyroid clonotypes expanded beyond 0.001.

Uncontrolled infection, other autoimmune disease, pregnancy or lactation barred patients from enrollment. The TCR beta CDR3 regions underwent amplification using RNA transcripts as the source. Primed by the HTBI set, a first-round RT-PCR was run on the TCR CDR3. TCRdb redid the calling of the multiplex PCR reads with MiXCR, one entry per CDR3 protein. In the table there are 300,000 or so distinct CDR3 sequences, approximately 15% of which are singletons. CDR3 length: 13 residues. Trimming shortened V by 3 bases and J by 4 bases, and 9 bases separated the two germline ends. This clonotype has just a few counts. The antigen is not known.

This clonotype was sampled from a woman aged 55-69 years with Graves' ophthalmopathy. The chain joins TRBV12-3 or TRBV12-4 to TRBJ1-2; D unresolved. Sequenced: blood. CDR3 loop: CASSFNSGYGYTF. Here the CDR3 DNA reads TGTGCCAGCAGTTTTAACAGTGGCTATGGCTACACCTTC.